This T cell receptor (beta chain) was profiled in a study of cytomegalovirus exposure and HLA in healthy donors listed by TCRdb under 2017. Some background on the complete study: An earlier analysis of several hundred of the donors reported 276 Gb of sequence data and 95 million to 140 million unique TCR beta sequences obtained from approximately 180 million T cells. An early release that covered about 600 HLA-typed donors contained approximately 300 gigabases of sequencing data and tens of millions of unique TCR sequences. Of the roughly 400 genotyped donors, approximately 83% fell in the genetic ancestry cluster associated with self-reported Caucasian donors. The aim of the study was to test whether cataloging public T cell receptors could identify signatures of past pathogen exposure. The T cell repertoires of 666 subjects were profiled by immunosequencing and related to cytomegalovirus serostatus. Along with the approximately 600-subject first cohort, a separate validation cohort of some 130 different subjects was used. To predict cytomegalovirus infection status, the study brought together high-throughput TCR immunosequencing, statistical association of individual TCRs with disease status, and machine learning. To study patterns of TCR occurrence, a later analysis re-analyzed previously published TCR beta repertoires from more than 550 donors and added high-resolution HLA genotyping. Rather than using new phenotypic data, the later analysis identified candidate immune exposures from TCR beta sequences and from how often those sequences occurred across donors. An earlier analysis of approximately 640 of the donors applied high-throughput TCR beta sequencing to assess whether each TCR beta V gene segment acted as functional or pseudogenic. Donor age, sex, ethnicity and CMV serostatus were collected together with the repertoire data. A later genetic analysis took genome-wide SNP genotypes for about 60% of the roughly 670 donors and used that subset as a discovery cohort. Every discovery cohort repertoire had been produced on one sequencing platform. Both class I and class II loci were covered by HLA typing, at four-digit resolution. The number of donors typed differed by locus, with roughly 620-630 for A, B, C, DRB1 and DQB1, around 520 for DQA1, 606 for DPA1, and 450 to 480 for DPB1. About five DR-DQ haplotypes were handled as single units for association and clustering because linkage in the cohort was strong. Among about 390 genotyped donors of the cohort, an average of approximately 240,000 unique TCR beta nucleotide sequences were sequenced per donor, 15% to 20% of them non-productive.

Study-wide findings and limitations: The sequencing pipeline was judged likely to have produced a cluster of highly shared sequence variants as a technical artifact. A further reported finding was that TCR beta sequences accurately predicted the HLA-A and HLA-B alleles for most subjects in the first cohort. Because HLA typing was missing for some donors at each locus, association tests included only the typed subset. In the study, 150 to 200 TCR beta chains were listed as associated with cytomegalovirus. Three of the identified cytomegalovirus-associated TCR beta chains were confirmed in vitro to be specific for cytomegalovirus antigens. In a later genetic analysis, fewer N-insertions in productive TCRs were reported among donors in an Asian-associated ancestry cluster than the roughly 700-donor mean. The classifier was reported to diagnose cytomegalovirus status with high specificity and sensitivity in both the original and validation cohorts. In an earlier analysis of 500 to 650 of the donors, most TCR beta V segments appeared in productive rearrangements about 90% or about 30% of the time, broadly matching IMGT annotations. According to a later analysis, parvovirus B19, influenza, CMV and Epstein-Barr virus appeared linked to several top co-occurrence clusters. When HLA alleles, especially DR and DQ, strongly co-occurred, attributing TCR associations to individual alleles was difficult. A later analysis found that HLA-associated TCR beta chains were more clonally expanded and had lower generation probabilities than equally common non-associated chains. The only immune exposure information available for the cohort was CMV serostatus. In a later analysis, TCR association rates were found to vary across HLA loci, with the most associated TCRs seen for DRB1 alleles and the fewest for HLA-C alleles. The presence/absence analyses assumed that sequencing depth was roughly uniform across donors, and that assumption may not be true. Most TCR sequences were observed very rarely across donors, whereas some public TCRs were present in many individuals. Correlated functional status among segregating V segments might be attributable to linkage disequilibrium, but an unknown experimental factor could not be ruled out. According to a later analysis, most CMV-associated TCR beta chains appeared to be HLA-restricted, and the HLA associations seemed to be driven largely by CMV exposure. An association between a missense DCLRE1C variant and V-gene and J-gene trimming of TCR beta chains was found in a later genetic analysis and replicated in an independent cohort. The earlier analysis of about 600 of the donors excluded approximately 17 rarely observed V segments, including chromosome 9 orphons, because counts were too low. Only TCR beta chains were sequenced in this cohort, and the absence of alpha or paired-chain data limited detectable features. The 87-base-pair reads could not distinguish some IMGT-functional V segments, including TRBV6-2 and TRBV6-3, so those segments were excluded. According to the authors, the approach could potentially be generalized to other disease states and immunological phenotypes. A later analysis associated 16,951 TCR beta sequences with specific HLA alleles at a false discovery rate of 0.05.

Turning to this clone: This clone's antigen is unknown. One base away there is no much larger clone; base qualities are not given.

The cohort comprised fewer than 700 healthy bone marrow donors. At the time of sampling, all cohort members were nominally healthy, though unrecorded immune exposures were likely present. The donor was CMV seronegative and belonged to the group of 350 or so seronegative cohort members. A peripheral blood sample was provided by each donor, and peripheral blood mononuclear cells were used for TCR beta sequencing. The Qiagen DNeasy Blood Extraction Kit was used to extract genomic DNA from the blood cell samples. Library preparation employed the immunoSEQ multiplex PCR assay. For the multiplex PCR, a mixture combining 60 forward primers for TCR Vbeta segments and 13 reverse primers for TCR Jbeta segments was used. The CDR3 region of rearranged TCR beta genes was amplified from genomic DNA with a multiplex PCR assay. On the Illumina HiSeq System, the amplified TCR beta libraries were sequenced as 87-base-pair reads. In the paper's pipeline: A later analysis tallied around 87 million unique TCR beta chains across the roughly 610 repertoires, and some 10 million of those chains were shared by two or more donors. Raw reads were error-corrected and collapsed into unique sequences by a nearest-neighbor algorithm in which closely related sequences were merged to remove PCR and sequencing errors. To assign V, D and J gene segments, CDR3 sequences were aligned to IMGT reference sequences. Each retained sequence needed at least a six-nucleotide match to both a V gene segment and a J gene segment. A rearrangement counted as productive if the CDR3 had no stop codons and remained in frame with V and J, and every other rearrangement counted as non-productive. CDR3 was defined by IMGT convention, running from the second conserved V-encoded cysteine to the conserved J-encoded phenylalanine. In an earlier analysis of 550 to 650 of the donors, sequences lacking an unambiguous match to a single V gene segment were excluded. In an earlier analysis of several hundred of the donors, V segments were called functional above 56.7% productive rearrangements and were called segregating when the between-donor standard deviation exceeded 5%. A statistical classification framework was built to diagnose cytomegalovirus status from the catalog of TCR beta chain sequences. A later analysis assigned V and J genes by comparing TCR nucleotide sequences with IMGT/GENE-DB human TR gene sequences. The TCRdist pipeline was used in a later analysis to assign CDR3 sequences and most-parsimonious VDJ recombination scenarios. A later analysis defined each TCR beta chain by its CDR3 amino acid sequence plus V-gene family, and excluded reads lacking a unique V-gene family. As a way to deal with suspected cross-contamination and a sequencing artifact, a later analysis dropped roughly 620 nucleotide sequences that were highly shared and had low generation probability. A later analysis calculated a clonal expansion index for each public chain from normalized within-repertoire ranks of inferred template counts. In a later analysis, generation probabilities were computed with a VDJ recombination model fitted to out-of-frame rearrangements, and the resulting probabilities were checked against IGoR. In a later analysis, hypergeometric tests were used to score TCR-TCR, TCR-HLA and TCR-CMV co-occurrence, with a repertoire-size bias correction applied to TCR pairs. False discovery rates were estimated in a later analysis by permuting HLA or CMV assignments 20 times. A later analysis grouped co-occurring TCRs with DBSCAN, adding TCRdist sequence similarity when clustering within HLA-allele-positive subsets. Repertoires with fewer than 30,000 or more than 120,000 public chains, plus five repertoires with anomalous nucleotide sharing, were excluded from co-occurrence clustering. Entries here come from immuneACCESS through TCRdb and include only in-frame sequences with V and J called. Some clones fail to appear in such tables; in the studies checked, an unresolved V gene covers under half of the shortfall, and the cause of the remainder is unknown. Clonal size and the V and J genes are those of that table, whereas D and trimming came from the DNA. Recorded for this sample are tens of thousands of clones; approximately 63% of them occurred a single time. The biggest ten clones account for around 6.6% of the sample.

Trimming accounts for 3 bases at V and 0 bases at J, while the number of junction bases matched to no gene is 4. The CDR3, cysteine through phenylalanine, is 15 amino acids long. The only DNA kept is the CDR3, 45 bases in frame from the first base. The germline V gene encodes CDR1 SEHNR and CDR2 FQNEAQ (reference sequence). This sequence uses TRBV7-9 and TRBJ1-2; the junction holds 7 bases that match TRBD1. Sequenced material: PBMCs. This TCR came from a woman in her twenties or thirties in good health and CMV-seronegative. The sequenced DNA: TGTGCCAGCAGCTTCGGGACAGACACTAACTATGGCTACACCTTC. Translated, it reads CASSFGTDTNYGYTF. With all but the CDR3 taken from the reference TRBV7-9 and TRBJ1-2 genes, the full variable domain is: DTGVSQNPRHKITKRGQNVTFRCDPISEHNRLYWYRQTLGQGPEFLTYFQNEAQLEKSRLLSDRFSAERPKGSFSTLEIQRTEQGDSAMYLCASSFGTDTNYGYTFGSGTRLTVV.